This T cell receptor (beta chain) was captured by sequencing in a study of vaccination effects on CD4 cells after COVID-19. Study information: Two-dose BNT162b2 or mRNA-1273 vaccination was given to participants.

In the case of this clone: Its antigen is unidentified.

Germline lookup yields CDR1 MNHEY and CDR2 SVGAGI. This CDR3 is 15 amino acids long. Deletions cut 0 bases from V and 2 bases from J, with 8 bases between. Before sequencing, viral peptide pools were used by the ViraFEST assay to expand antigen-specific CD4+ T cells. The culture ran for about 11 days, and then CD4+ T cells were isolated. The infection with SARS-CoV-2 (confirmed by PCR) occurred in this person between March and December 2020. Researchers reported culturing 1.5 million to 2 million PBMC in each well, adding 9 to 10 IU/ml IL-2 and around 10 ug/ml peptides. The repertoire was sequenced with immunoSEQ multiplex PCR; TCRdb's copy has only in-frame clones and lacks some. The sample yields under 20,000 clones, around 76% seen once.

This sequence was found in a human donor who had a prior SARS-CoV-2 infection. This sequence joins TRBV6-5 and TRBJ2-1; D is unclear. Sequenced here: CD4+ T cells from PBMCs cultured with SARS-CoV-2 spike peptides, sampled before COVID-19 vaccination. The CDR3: CASSYSSSPYNEQFF. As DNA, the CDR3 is TGTGCCAGCAGTTACTCGAGTTCTCCCTACAATGAGCAGTTCTTC.